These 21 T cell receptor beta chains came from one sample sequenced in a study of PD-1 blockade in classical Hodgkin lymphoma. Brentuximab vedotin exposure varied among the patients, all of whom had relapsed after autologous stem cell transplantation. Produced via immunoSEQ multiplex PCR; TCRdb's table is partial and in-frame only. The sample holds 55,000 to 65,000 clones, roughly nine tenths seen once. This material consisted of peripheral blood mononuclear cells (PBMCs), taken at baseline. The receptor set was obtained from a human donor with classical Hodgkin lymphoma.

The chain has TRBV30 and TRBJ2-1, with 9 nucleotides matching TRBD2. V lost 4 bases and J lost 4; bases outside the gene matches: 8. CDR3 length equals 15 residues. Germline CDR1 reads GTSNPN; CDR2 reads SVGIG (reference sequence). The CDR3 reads CAWNPGTSRYNEQFF. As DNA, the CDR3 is TGTGCCTGGAACCCCGGGACTAGCAGATACAATGAGCAGTTCTTC.

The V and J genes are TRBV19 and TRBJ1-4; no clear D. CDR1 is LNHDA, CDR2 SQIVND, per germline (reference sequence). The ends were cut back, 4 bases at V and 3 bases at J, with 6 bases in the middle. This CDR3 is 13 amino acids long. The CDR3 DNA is TGTGCCAGTAGTAAGATACCTAATGAAAAACTGTTTTTT. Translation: CASSKIPNEKLFF.

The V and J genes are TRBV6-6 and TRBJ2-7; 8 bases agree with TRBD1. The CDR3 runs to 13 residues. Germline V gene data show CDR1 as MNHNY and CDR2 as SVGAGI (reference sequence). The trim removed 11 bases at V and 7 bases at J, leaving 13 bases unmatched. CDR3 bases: TGTGCCGTAACTCAGGGGGCGCTGGGTGAGCAGTACTTC. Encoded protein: CAVTQGALGEQYF.

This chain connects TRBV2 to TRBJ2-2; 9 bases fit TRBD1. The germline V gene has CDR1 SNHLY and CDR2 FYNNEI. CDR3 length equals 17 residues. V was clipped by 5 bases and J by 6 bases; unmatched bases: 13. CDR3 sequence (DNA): TGTGCCAGCAGTCGTAGCCCCCGGACAGGGGCCTCCGGGGAGCTGTTTTTT. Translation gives CASSRSPRTGASGELFF.

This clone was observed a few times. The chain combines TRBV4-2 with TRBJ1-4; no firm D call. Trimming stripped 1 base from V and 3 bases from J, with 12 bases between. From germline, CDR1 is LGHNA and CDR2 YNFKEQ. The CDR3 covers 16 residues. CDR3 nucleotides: TGTGCCAGCAGCCAAGGTTCGACGGGAGCTAATGAAAAACTGTTTTTT. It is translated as CASSQGSTGANEKLFF.

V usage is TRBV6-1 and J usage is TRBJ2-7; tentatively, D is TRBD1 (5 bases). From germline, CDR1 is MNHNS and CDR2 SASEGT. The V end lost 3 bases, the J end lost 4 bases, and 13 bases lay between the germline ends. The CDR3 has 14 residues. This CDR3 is CASSEQTVLYEQYF. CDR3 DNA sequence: TGTGCCAGCAGTGAGCAGACAGTCTTATACGAGCAGTACTTC.

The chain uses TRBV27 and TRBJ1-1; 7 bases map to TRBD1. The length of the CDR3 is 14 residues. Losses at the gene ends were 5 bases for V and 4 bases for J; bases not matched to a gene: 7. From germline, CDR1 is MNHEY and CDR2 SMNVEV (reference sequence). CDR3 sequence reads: CASSPRQGSTEAFF. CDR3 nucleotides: TGTGCCAGCAGTCCACGACAGGGATCCACTGAAGCTTTCTTT.

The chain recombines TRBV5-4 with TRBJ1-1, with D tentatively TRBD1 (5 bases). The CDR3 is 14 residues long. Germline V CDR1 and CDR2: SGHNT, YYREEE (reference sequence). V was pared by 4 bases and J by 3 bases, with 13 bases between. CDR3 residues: CASSPGGADTEAFF. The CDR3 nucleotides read TGTGCCAGCAGCCCGGGGGGTGCTGACACTGAAGCTTTCTTT.

DNA for the CDR3: TGTGCCAGCAGCCTGACAGGGCCGGAGACCCAGTACTTC. This encodes CASSLTGPETQYF. V and J are TRBV28 and TRBJ2-5; 7 bases fit TRBD1. The CDR3 runs to 13 residues. Trimming removed 6 bases from V and 5 bases from J; junction bases left unmatched: 6. Germline assignment: CDR1 MDHEN and CDR2 SYDVKM. Based on the CDR3 plus reference TRBV28 and TRBJ2-5, the full variable domain is DVKVTQSSRYLVKRTGEKVFLECVQDMDHENMFWYRQDPGLGLRLIYFSYDVKMKEKGDIPEGYSVSREKKERFSLILESASTNQTSMYLCASSLTGPETQYFGPGTRLLVL.

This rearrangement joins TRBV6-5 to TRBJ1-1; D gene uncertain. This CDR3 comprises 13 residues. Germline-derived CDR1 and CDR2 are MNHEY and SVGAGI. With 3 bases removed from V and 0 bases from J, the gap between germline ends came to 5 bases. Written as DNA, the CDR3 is TGTGCCAGCAGTTATCAGATGAACACTGAAGCTTTCTTT. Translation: CASSYQMNTEAFF.

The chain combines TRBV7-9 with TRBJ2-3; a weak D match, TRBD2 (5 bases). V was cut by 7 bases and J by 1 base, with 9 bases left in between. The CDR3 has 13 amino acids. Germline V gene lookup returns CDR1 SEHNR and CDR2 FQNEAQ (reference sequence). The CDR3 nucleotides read TGTGCCAGCATCTACGGGGGCACAGATACGCAGTATTTT. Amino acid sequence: CASIYGGTDTQYF.

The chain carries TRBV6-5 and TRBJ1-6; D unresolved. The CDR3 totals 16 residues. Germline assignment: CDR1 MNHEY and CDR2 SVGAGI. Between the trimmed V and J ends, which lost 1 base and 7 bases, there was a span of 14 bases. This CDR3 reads CASSYLEPRKNSPLHF. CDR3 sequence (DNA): TGTGCCAGCAGTTACTTGGAGCCTCGGAAAAATTCACCCCTCCACTTT.

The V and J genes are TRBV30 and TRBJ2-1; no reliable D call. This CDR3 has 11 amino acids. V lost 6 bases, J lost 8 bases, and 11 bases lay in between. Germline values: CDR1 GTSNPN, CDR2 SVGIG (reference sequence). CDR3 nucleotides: TGTGCCTGCCTCACCCCCTATGAGCAGTTCTTC. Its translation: CACLTPYEQFF.

The CDR3 DNA reads TGTGCCAGCAGTTTATTAGGGGGTAGAAATGAGCAGTTCTTC. Encoded protein: CASSLLGGRNEQFF. The chain is built from TRBV27 and TRBJ2-1; weak D call: TRBD1 (6 bases). Trimming took off 1 base at V and 7 bases at J, with 11 bases between the two ends. This CDR3 region has 14 residues. Germline V gene data show CDR1 as MNHEY and CDR2 as SMNVEV (reference sequence).

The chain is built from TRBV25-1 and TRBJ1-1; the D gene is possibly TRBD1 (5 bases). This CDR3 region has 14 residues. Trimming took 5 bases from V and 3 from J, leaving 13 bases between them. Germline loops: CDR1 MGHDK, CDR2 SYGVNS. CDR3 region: CASSQPGPDTEAFF. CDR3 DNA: TGTGCCAGCAGTCAACCGGGGCCCGACACTGAAGCTTTCTTT.

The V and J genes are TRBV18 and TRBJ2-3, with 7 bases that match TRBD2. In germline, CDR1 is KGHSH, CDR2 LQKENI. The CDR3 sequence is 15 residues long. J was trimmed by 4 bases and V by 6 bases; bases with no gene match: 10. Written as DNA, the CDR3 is TGTGCCAGCTCTGACGGACTAGAAACACCAGATACGCAGTATTTT. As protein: CASSDGLETPDTQYF. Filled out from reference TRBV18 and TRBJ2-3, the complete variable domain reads NAGVMQNPRHLVRRRGQEARLRCSPMKGHSHVYWYRQLPEEGLKFMVYLQKENIIDESGMPKERFSAEFPKEGPSILRIQQVVRGDSAAYFCASSDGLETPDTQYFGPGTRLTVL.

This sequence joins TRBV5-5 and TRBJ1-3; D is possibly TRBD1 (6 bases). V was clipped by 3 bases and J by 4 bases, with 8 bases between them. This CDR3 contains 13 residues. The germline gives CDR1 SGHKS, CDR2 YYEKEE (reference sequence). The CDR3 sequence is CASSWGTGNTIYF. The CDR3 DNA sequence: TGTGCCAGCAGCTGGGGGACAGGAAACACCATATATTTT.

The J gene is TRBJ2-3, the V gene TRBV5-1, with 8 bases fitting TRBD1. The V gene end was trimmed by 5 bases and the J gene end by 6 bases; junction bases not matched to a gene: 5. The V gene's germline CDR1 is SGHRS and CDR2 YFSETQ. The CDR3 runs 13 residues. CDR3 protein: CASRTGERDTQYF. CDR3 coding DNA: TGCGCCAGCAGGACAGGGGAGAGGGATACGCAGTATTTT.

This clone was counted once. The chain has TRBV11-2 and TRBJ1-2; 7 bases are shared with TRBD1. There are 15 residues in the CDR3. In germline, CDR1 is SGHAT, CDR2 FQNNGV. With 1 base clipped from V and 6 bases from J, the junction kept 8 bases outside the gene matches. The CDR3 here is CASSLVRGRGDGYTF. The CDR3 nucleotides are TGTGCCAGCAGCTTAGTAAGGGGGCGCGGAGATGGCTACACCTTC.

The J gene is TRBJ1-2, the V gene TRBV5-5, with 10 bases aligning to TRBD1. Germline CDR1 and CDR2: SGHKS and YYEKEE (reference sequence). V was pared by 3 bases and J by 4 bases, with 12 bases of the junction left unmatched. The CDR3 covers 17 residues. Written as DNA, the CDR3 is TGTGCCAGCAGCTCACAGAAGCAGGGACAGGGGCGCTATGGCTACACCTTC. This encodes CASSSQKQGQGRYGYTF.

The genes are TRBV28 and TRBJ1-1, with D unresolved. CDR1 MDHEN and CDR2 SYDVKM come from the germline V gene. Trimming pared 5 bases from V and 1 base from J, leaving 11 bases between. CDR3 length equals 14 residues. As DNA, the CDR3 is TGTGCCAGCAGTCTTACCCAGAGGAACACTGAAGCTTTCTTT. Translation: CASSLTQRNTEAFF.